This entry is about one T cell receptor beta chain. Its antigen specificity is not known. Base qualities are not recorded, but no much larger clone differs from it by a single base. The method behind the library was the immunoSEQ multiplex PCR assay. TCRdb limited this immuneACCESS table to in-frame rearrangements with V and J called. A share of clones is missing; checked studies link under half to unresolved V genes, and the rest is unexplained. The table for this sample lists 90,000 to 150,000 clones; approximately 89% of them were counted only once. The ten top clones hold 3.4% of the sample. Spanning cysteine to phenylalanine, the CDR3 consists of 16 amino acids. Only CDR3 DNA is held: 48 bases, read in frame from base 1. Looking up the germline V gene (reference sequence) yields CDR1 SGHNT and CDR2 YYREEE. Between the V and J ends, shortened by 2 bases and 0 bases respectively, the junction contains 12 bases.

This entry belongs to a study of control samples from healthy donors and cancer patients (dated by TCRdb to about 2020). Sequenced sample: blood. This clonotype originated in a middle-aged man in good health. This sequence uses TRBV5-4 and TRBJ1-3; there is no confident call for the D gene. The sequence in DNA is TGTGCCAGCAGCTTATTTGGGCCGAGCTCTGGAAACACCATATATTTT. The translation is CASSLFGPSSGNTIYF. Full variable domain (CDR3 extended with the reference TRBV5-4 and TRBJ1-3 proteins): ETGVTQSPTHLIKTRGQQVTLRCSSQSGHNTVSWYQQALGQGPQFIFQYYREEENGRGNFPPRFSGLQFPNYSSELNVNALELDDSALYLCASSLFGPSSGNTIYFGEGSWLTVV.